The 22 T cell receptor beta chains listed next were all sequenced from one sample in a study of CD8 T cells in Susac syndrome. RNA in amounts of roughly 0.5 to 1 ug was reverse transcribed with random hexamers. TCRdb called the immunoSEQ multiplex PCR reads again in MiXCR, with one record for every CDR3 protein. Counted here are 330,000 or so distinct CDR3 sequences, around 89% occurring once; the ten biggest clones make up roughly 0.2%. Sequenced material: CD8+ T cells from PBMCs. The receptor set was obtained from a human donor with multiple sclerosis.

The gene calls are TRBV7-9 and TRBJ2-7, with D perhaps being TRBD1 or TRBD2 (7 bases each). Trimming removed 7 bases from V and 5 bases from J, with 15 bases in between. The CDR3 contains 13 residues. Germline loops: CDR1 SEHNR, CDR2 FQNEAQ (reference sequence). In DNA form, the CDR3 reads TGTGCCAGCACCCAGGGGGGGGCCAACGAGCAGTACTTC. This encodes CASTQGGANEQYF.

The chain employs TRBV7-8 and TRBJ2-1, with TRBD2 matching 13 bases. Germline assignment: CDR1 SGHVS and CDR2 FQNEAQ. This CDR3 is 18 amino acids long. V was pared by 4 bases and J by 0 bases, with 6 bases of the junction left unmatched. The CDR3 protein is CASSSLAGGPSSYNEQFF. CDR3 sequence (DNA): TGTGCCAGCAGCTCACTAGCGGGGGGGCCGAGCTCCTACAATGAGCAGTTCTTC.

The V gene is TRBV3-1, the J gene TRBJ1-1; the match to TRBD1 covers 8 bases. There are 21 residues in the CDR3. The germline CDR1 and CDR2 sequences are LGHDT and YNNKEL (reference sequence). Unmatched junction bases numbered 20, after V lost 2 bases and J lost 0 bases. This chain's CDR3 is CASSQPDGRVRDRRMNTEAFF. The CDR3 DNA reads as TGTGCCAGCAGCCAACCCGACGGGAGGGTACGGGACAGGAGAATGAACACTGAAGCTTTCTTT.

The V gene is TRBV7-9, the J gene TRBJ1-2, with 7 bases lining up with TRBD1. The CDR3 has 15 residues. Germline V CDR1 and CDR2: SEHNR, FQNEAQ (reference sequence). V was clipped by 4 bases and J by 4 bases; unmatched bases: 9. CDR3 residues: CASSSPGQSFYGYTF. DNA of the CDR3: TGTGCCAGCAGCTCCCCGGGACAGTCCTTCTATGGCTACACCTTC.

The genes are TRBV9 and TRBJ2-3, with 12 bases fitting TRBD2. CDR3 size: 17 residues. The V and J ends lost 0 bases and 5 bases, in that order; junction bases with no gene match: 7. Germline CDR1 reads SGDLS; CDR2 reads YYNGEE. Here the CDR3 DNA reads TGTGCCAGCAGCGTAGCTTGGACTAGCGGGGCCGGAGATACGCAGTATTTT. Its protein is CASSVAWTSGAGDTQYF.

The CDR3 nucleotides are TGTGCCACCAGTGAAACAGGTACCTACGAGCAGTACTTC. It specifies CATSETGTYEQYF. The chain combines TRBV24-1 with TRBJ2-7; TRBD1 might be the D (5 bases). CDR1 is KGHDR, CDR2 SFDVKD, per germline. CDR3 length equals 13 residues. Trimming stripped 4 bases from V and 2 bases from J, with 8 bases between.

The chain combines TRBV7-3 with TRBJ2-1; a possible D gene is TRBD1 (5 bases). The CDR3 runs 15 residues. Germline V gene sequence: CDR1 SGHTA, CDR2 FQGTGA. The V end was cut by 4 bases, the J end by 4 bases, with 14 bases between. CDR3 nucleotides: TGTGCCAGCAGCTACCTTAGGGGCTCGTACAATGAGCAGTTCTTC. Amino acid sequence: CASSYLRGSYNEQFF.

The genes are TRBV28 and TRBJ2-3, with D possibly matching TRBD2 (5 bases). V shed 6 bases and J shed 4 bases, with 20 bases lying between them. This CDR3 has 16 amino acids. CDR1 MDHEN and CDR2 SYDVKM come from the germline V gene. CDR3 in amino acids: CASSALGIFPSDTQYF. The CDR3 bases are TGTGCCAGCAGCGCTCTCGGGATTTTTCCATCAGATACGCAGTATTTT.

This chain links TRBV6-2 or TRBV6-3 with TRBJ2-1; D not resolved. V was trimmed by 5 bases and J by 0 bases, leaving 14 bases between them. Germline V gene data show CDR1 as MNHEY and CDR2 as SVGEGT. This CDR3 has 16 residues. The CDR3 protein is CASSALGSLSYNEQFF. DNA for the CDR3: TGTGCCAGCAGTGCCCTCGGCAGTCTCTCCTACAATGAGCAGTTCTTC.

This chain joins TRBV28 and TRBJ2-6; the D gene is possibly TRBD1 (6 bases). The V gene's germline CDR1 is MDHEN and CDR2 SYDVKM. This CDR3 spans 20 amino acids. Trimming stripped 2 bases from V and 1 base from J, with 21 bases between. The CDR3 DNA sequence: TGTGCCAGCAGTTTACTTTTAGTGGCAGGGGAAGGTTCTGGGGCCAACGTCCTGACTTTC. Encoded protein: CASSLLLVAGEGSGANVLTF.

V and J are TRBV4-1 and TRBJ1-1; 8 nucleotides align to TRBD1. CDR1 MGHRA and CDR2 YSYEKL come from the germline V gene. Losses at the gene ends were 1 base for V and 10 bases for J; bases not matched to a gene: 14. This CDR3 is built from 16 residues. In nucleotides, the CDR3 is TGCGCCAGCAGCCAAGTGACTAGAGGACAGGGTCGTTCAGCTTTCTTT. Encoded protein: CASSQVTRGQGRSAFF.

This clonotype was detected only a few times. The V and J genes are TRBV29-1 and TRBJ2-2, with D hard to call. The length of the CDR3 is 11 residues. Germline-derived CDR1 and CDR2 are SQVTM and ANQGSEA. V shed 6 bases and J shed 8 bases, with 10 bases lying between them. The CDR3 DNA sequence: TGCAGCGTAATGGTGGCGGGGGAGCTGTTTTTT. It specifies CSVMVAGELFF.

The chain employs TRBV12-3 or TRBV12-4 and TRBJ2-1; 15 positions match TRBD2. J was trimmed by 4 bases and V by 4 bases; bases with no gene match: 2. The CDR3 extends over 16 amino acids. The CDR3 loop reads CASSWGTSGGYNEQFF. The CDR3 DNA follows: TGTGCCAGCAGTTGGGGGACTAGCGGGGGGTACAATGAGCAGTTCTTC.

The J gene is TRBJ1-2, the V gene TRBV4-1; no reliable D call. The germline V gene has CDR1 MGHRA and CDR2 YSYEKL. The CDR3 runs to 14 residues. The germline V and J ends were trimmed by 1 base and 3 bases, with 9 bases remaining between them. CDR3 sequence reads: CASSQAVGDYGYTF. The CDR3 region has the DNA TGCGCCAGCAGCCAAGCTGTGGGCGACTATGGCTACACCTTC.

The rearrangement joins TRBV5-4 to TRBJ2-7, with 9 bases that match TRBD2. Trimming took 4 bases from V and 6 from J; bases not matched to a gene: 11. This CDR3 region has 15 residues. CDR1 and CDR2 (germline): SGHNT, YYREEE (reference sequence). The CDR3 protein is CASSPLAGSAGEQYF. DNA for the CDR3: TGTGCCAGCAGCCCTCTAGCGGGATCGGCGGGCGAGCAGTACTTC.

The table lists this clonotype with a count of one. The V call is TRBV6-2 or TRBV6-3, the J call TRBJ2-6; 8 nucleotides align to TRBD2. Germline V gene lookup returns CDR1 MNHEY and CDR2 SVGEGT. This CDR3 contains 19 residues. V shed 2 bases, J shed 3 bases, and the junction held 12 bases outside the gene matches. Here the CDR3 DNA reads TGTGCCAGCAGTTACGACCGGGAGGGCCCGTCTTATGGGGCCAACGTCCTGACTTTC. Translating gives CASSYDREGPSYGANVLTF.

The gene calls are TRBV20-1 and TRBJ2-1; D remains unclear. The CDR3 has 15 residues. Germline CDR1 DFQATT, CDR2 SNEGSKA (reference sequence). The V end was cut by 1 base, the J end by 6 bases, with 16 bases between. DNA of the CDR3: TGCAGTGCTAGAGCCCCCAAGTTTTCTATCAATGAGCAGTTCTTC. Its translation is CSARAPKFSINEQFF.

The gene calls are TRBV6-1 and TRBJ2-3, with 11 bases that match TRBD2. The germline gives CDR1 MNHNS, CDR2 SASEGT. Germline trimming cut 2 bases from V and 2 bases from J; bases unmatched to any gene: 3. The CDR3 has 16 amino acids. CDR3 protein: CASSELLAGVTDTQYF. CDR3 in DNA: TGTGCCAGCAGTGAATTACTAGCGGGGGTCACAGATACGCAGTATTTT.

The V call is TRBV5-4, the J call TRBJ2-7; the match to TRBD2 covers 11 bases. Germline CDR1 is SGHNT and CDR2 is YYREEE (reference sequence). The J segment lost 5 bases and the V segment lost 3 bases, leaving 1 base of the junction unmatched. The length of the CDR3 is 13 residues. CDR3 region: CASSSSGGNEQYF. The CDR3 nucleotides are TGTGCCAGCAGCTCTAGCGGGGGGAACGAGCAGTACTTC.

This clonotype was observed a few times. This chain links TRBV7-2 with TRBJ2-7, with TRBD1 identical over 9 bases. The germline CDR1 and CDR2 sequences are SGHTA and FQGNSA. J was trimmed by 7 bases and V by 4 bases; bases with no gene match: 5. This CDR3 has 13 residues. As DNA, the CDR3 is TGTGCCAGCAGCTCGACCGGGACAGGGGAGCAGTACTTC. This sequence encodes CASSSTGTGEQYF.

This chain joins TRBV24-1 and TRBJ2-3, with 10 bases aligning to TRBD2. Germline V gene data show CDR1 as KGHDR and CDR2 as SFDVKD. This CDR3 has 18 residues. Trimming at V came to 3 bases and at J to 2 bases, leaving 10 bases not matched to a gene. CDR3 in DNA: TGTGCCACCAGTGATGCCGATCCTCTAGCGGGAGACACAGATACGCAGTATTTT. Protein sequence: CATSDADPLAGDTDTQYF.

This sequence joins TRBV12-3 or TRBV12-4 and TRBJ2-5; D perhaps matches TRBD2 (6 bases). CDR3 length equals 15 residues. The V end was cut by 3 bases, the J end by 7 bases, with 18 bases between. The CDR3, as DNA: TGTGCCAGCAGTTTGAGGTTTCGGGAGCACGGGACCCAGTACTTC. It yields the protein CASSLRFREHGTQYF.